The rows below give T cell receptor beta chains drawn from one sample of a study of blood T cells in healthy people across ages. TCRdb reprocessed the 5' RACE reads via MiXCR and lists one record per CDR3 protein. The sample lists 1.2 million to 1.5 million distinct CDR3 sequences, around 39% occurring once. Material for sequencing was blood. These receptors were taken from a young woman in good health. Each CDR3 is given with its conserved first and last residue. The order of the fields is J gene, V gene, D gene, clone size, CDR3 protein, CDR3 DNA. The D gene is left open where the match is weak. Expanded clones get a size class; other rows say once, few or many, or leave the size out.

>TRBJ2-2|TRBV27|NA|NA
CASSPTRSVTGELFF
TGTGCCAGCAGTCCCACTAGGTCGGTCACCGGGGAGCTGTTTTTT
>TRBJ2-1|TRBV5-5|TRBD2|NA
CASSSTGLAGHNEQFF
TGTGCCAGCAGCTCGACAGGACTAGCGGGGCACAATGAGCAGTTCTTC
>TRBJ2-5|TRBV12-3/TRBV12-4|TRBD2|once
CASRGPGGPFWTQYF
TGTGCCAGCAGGGGGCCGGGAGGGCCATTCTGGACCCAGTACTTC
>TRBJ2-7|TRBV9|NA|NA
CASSVGTELDGEQYF
TGTGCCAGCAGCGTGGGGACTGAATTGGACGGGGAGCAGTACTTC
>TRBJ2-3|TRBV5-1|NA|few
CASSLWGAAADTQYF
TGCGCCAGCAGTCTGTGGGGGGCCGCTGCAGATACGCAGTATTTT
>TRBJ2-1|TRBV28|NA|NA
CASSLRASAYNKQFF
TGTGCCAGCAGTTTGCGCGCTAGCGCTTACAATAAGCAGTTCTTC
>TRBJ2-1|TRBV5-1|NA|NA
CASSLAGFSNTEQFF
TGCGCCAGCAGCTTGGCGGGGTTTAGTAATACTGAGCAGTTCTTC
>TRBJ2-1|TRBV5-1|NA|few
CASSPGIQGKNPRGQFF
TGCGCCAGCAGCCCCGGGATACAGGGTAAAAACCCAAGAGGGCAGTTCTTC
>TRBJ2-1|TRBV7-2|TRBD2|many
CASSLSSGGSYNEQFF
TGTGCCAGCAGCTTAAGTTCGGGGGGGTCGTACAATGAGCAGTTCTTC
>TRBJ2-1|TRBV6-2/TRBV6-3|NA|NA
CASNPPGARMNEQFF
TGTGCCAGCAACCCCCCGGGGGCGCGTATGAATGAGCAGTTCTTC
>TRBJ1-2|TRBV29-1|TRBD1|few
CSVDRDRRGYTF
TGCAGCGTTGACCGGGACAGGAGAGGCTACACCTTC
>TRBJ2-3|TRBV29-1|TRBD2|NA
CSVGEWTSGGVRLRTDTQYF
TGCAGCGTTGGGGAATGGACTAGCGGGGGGGTTAGGCTTCGCACAGATACGCAGTATTTT
>TRBJ2-6|TRBV5-6|NA|few
CASSLEGVFYSGANVLTF
TGTGCCAGCAGCTTAGAGGGGGTCTTCTACTCTGGGGCCAACGTCCTGACTTTC
>TRBJ1-1|TRBV27|TRBD1|NA
CASNRQGAPTEAFF
TGTGCCAGCAATCGACAGGGGGCGCCCACCGAAGCTTTCTTT
>TRBJ1-5|TRBV4-1|NA|NA
CASSHSPGGANQPQHF
TGCGCCAGCAGCCACTCGCCGGGGGGAGCCAATCAGCCCCAGCATTTT
>TRBJ2-7|TRBV2|NA|NA
CASSWDSQNLYEQYF
TGTGCCAGCAGCTGGGACTCCCAGAACCTCTACGAGCAGTACTTC
>TRBJ2-3|TRBV14|NA|NA
CASSQVRGSSTDTQYF
TGTGCCAGCAGCCAAGTACGGGGGTCTAGCACAGATACGCAGTATTTT
>TRBJ2-3|TRBV11-2|NA|few
CASSLVQGIPDTQYF
TGTGCCAGCAGCTTGGTGCAGGGTATCCCAGATACGCAGTATTTT
>TRBJ2-7|TRBV3-1|NA|few
CASSQDVWAATYEQYF
TGTGCCAGCAGCCAAGACGTTTGGGCAGCAACCTACGAGCAGTACTTC
>TRBJ2-5|TRBV20-1|NA|NA
CSATDRRLNQETQYF
TGCAGTGCGACGGACCGTCGACTGAATCAAGAGACCCAGTACTTC
>TRBJ1-1|TRBV20-1|TRBD1|many
CSAREDRKGNTEAFF
TGCAGTGCTAGGGAGGACAGGAAAGGGAACACTGAAGCTTTCTTT
>TRBJ2-1|TRBV2|TRBD2|NA
CASSPNPTSVEQFF
TGTGCCAGCAGTCCCAACCCTACTAGCGTTGAGCAGTTCTTC
>TRBJ1-5|TRBV2|TRBD1|NA
CASSGPTGVRQPQHF
TGTGCCAGCAGTGGACCAACAGGGGTACGACAGCCCCAGCATTTT
>TRBJ2-1|TRBV10-3|NA|NA
CAISESPSNEQFF
TGTGCCATCAGTGAATCGCCGAGCAATGAGCAGTTCTTC
>TRBJ2-7|TRBV6-5|TRBD2|NA
CASSYSTRLAGGLFYEQYF
TGTGCCAGCAGTTACTCCACCCGACTAGCGGGAGGGCTATTCTACGAGCAGTACTTC
>TRBJ1-2|TRBV5-1|TRBD1|NA
CASSSSYGTGKGYTF
TGCGCCAGCAGCTCCTCTTACGGGACAGGGAAAGGCTACACCTTC
>TRBJ2-1|TRBV7-6|TRBD2|NA
CASSSLGGSGNEQFF
TGTGCCAGCAGCAGTCTCGGCGGGAGCGGTAATGAGCAGTTCTTC
>TRBJ2-1|TRBV19|TRBD2|NA
CASRTRTSGTNGQFF
TGTGCCAGCCGCACCCGGACTAGCGGGACCAATGGGCAGTTCTTC
>TRBJ2-7|TRBV7-9|TRBD1|NA
CASSSTGTGGPYSAYEQYF
TGTGCCAGCAGCTCAACCGGGACAGGGGGCCCTTATAGCGCCTACGAGCAGTACTTC
>TRBJ2-3|TRBV10-3|NA|once
CAITGGGLSGDTQYF
TGTGCCATTACTGGGGGGGGCCTCTCGGGAGATACGCAGTATTTT
>TRBJ2-7|TRBV7-9|NA|many
CASSPYSYEQYF
TGTGCCAGCAGCCCATACTCCTACGAGCAGTACTTC